This T cell receptor (beta chain) stems from a study of cytomegalovirus exposure and HLA in healthy donors. Study-level information: Of all 360 or so donors who were genotyped, about 80% belonged to the Caucasian-associated ancestry cluster. Findings and limits, study-wide: Analysis performed later found 15,000 or so TCR beta sequences associated with HLA alleles at 0.05 false discovery rate. TCR beta V- and J-gene trimming, according to a later analysis, was linked to a missense DCLRE1C variant. Excluded: some indistinguishable V segments such as TRBV6-2 and TRBV6-3.

13 Jbeta primers and 60 Vbeta primers were used for the PCR. Some clones are missing from TCRdb's copy, which holds only in-frame ones; the method was immunoSEQ multiplex PCR. The sample has 100,000 to 150,000 clones; over 60% are singletons. Points on this clone: Its cognate antigen is unknown.

The CDR3 totals 13 residues. Germline V gives CDR1 MNHEY, CDR2 SMNVEV (reference sequence). The receptor was derived from a human donor in good health. V gene TRBV27 combines with J gene TRBJ1-5, with TRBD1 as a possible D gene (6 bases). The sequencing input was PBMCs. DNA of the CDR3: TGTACCCGACGGACAGAGCTTAATCAGCCCCAGCATTTT. It specifies CTRRTELNQPQHF.